The rows below give T cell receptor beta chains drawn from one sample of a study of brain T cells in children with intractable seizures. The assay was immunoSEQ multiplex PCR, and TCRdb's table has in-frame clones only and misses some. The table records about 320,000 clones, about 93% of them present only once. The sample consisted of peripheral blood, taken roughly 5 months after surgery. The source of these receptors is a boy younger than two with tuberous sclerosis and intractable seizures. The CDR3 runs from the conserved cysteine through the conserved F or W. Fields, in order: clone size, J gene, V gene, D gene, CDR3 DNA, CDR3 protein. A D gene is named only where the DNA matches it firmly. Clone size, where shown, is once, few, many, or a class for clones that have expanded.

.	TRBJ2-1	TRBV14	TRBD2	TGTGCCAGCAGACCTTTTCCAGTTAGCGGGGCGATGGCCTACAATGAGCAGTTCTTC	CASRPFPVSGAMAYNEQFF
.	TRBJ2-5	TRBV9	TRBD2	TGTGCCAGCAGCGTCGGCGGGGGGGCGGGAGAGACCCAGTACTTC	CASSVGGGAGETQYF
.	TRBJ2-2	TRBV29-1	.	TGCAGCGTTGAAGCCCTCGGAACCGGGGAGCTGTTTTTT	CSVEALGTGELFF
once	TRBJ2-7	TRBV27	TRBD1	TGTGCCAGCAGCCCGGACAGGGTACGGGAGCAGTACTTC	CASSPDRVREQYF
.	TRBJ1-2	TRBV6-5	.	TGTGCCAGCAGTTACTCCGGGACTCCCTATGGCTACACCTTC	CASSYSGTPYGYTF
.	TRBJ2-3	TRBV27	.	TGTGCCAGCAGTTTATCTTACCGCGGCTTCGGGGCAACGCAGTATTTT	CASSLSYRGFGATQYF
.	TRBJ1-2	TRBV6-5	.	TGTGCCAGCAGTGACTCTTGGGATAACTATGGCTACACCTTC	CASSDSWDNYGYTF
.	TRBJ2-7	TRBV28	TRBD1	TGTGCCAGCAGGGGACAGGGTAGCGACGAGCAGTACTTC	CASRGQGSDEQYF
.	TRBJ2-6	TRBV5-5	.	TGTGCCAGCAGCGCAGTAACAGGGACTGGGGCCAACGTCCTGACTTTC	CASSAVTGTGANVLTF
.	TRBJ2-5	TRBV7-6	.	TGTGCCAGCAGCTTAAGAGGGGCGGGCCTAGAGACCCAGTACTTC	CASSLRGAGLETQYF
.	TRBJ1-6	TRBV7-3	.	TGTGCCAGCAGCTTAACGGCAGGGCCACCCCTCCACTTT	CASSLTAGPPLHF
.	TRBJ2-5	TRBV27	.	TGTGCCCCTAATCCGCGGGCGGGGACCCAGTACTTC	CAPNPRAGTQYF
.	TRBJ1-1	TRBV6-5	.	TGTGCCAGCAGTTACAGGGGTGACACTGAAGCTTTCTTT	CASSYRGDTEAFF
.	TRBJ2-3	TRBV20-1	TRBD2	TGCAGTGCTAGTTCCGAGCGGGAGCCCACAGATACGCAGTATTTT	CSASSEREPTDTQYF
.	TRBJ1-2	TRBV6-5	TRBD1	TGTGCCAGCAGTTACGCGACAGGGAACTATGGCTACACCTTC	CASSYATGNYGYTF
.	TRBJ1-5	TRBV6-5	.	TGTGCCAGCAGTTACTCTCGCGGGGGCGGTCAGCCCCAGCATTTT	CASSYSRGGGQPQHF
.	TRBJ1-1	TRBV5-1	.	TGCGCCAGCAGCTTGAGGGGAGGGACTGAAGCTTTCTTT	CASSLRGGTEAFF
.	TRBJ1-2	TRBV6-1	.	TGTGCCAGCAGTGAAGGGGGCGGCTATGGCTACACCTTC	CASSEGGGYGYTF
.	TRBJ2-7	TRBV7-9	TRBD2	TGTGCCAGCAGCCCACGACTAGCGGGGGGAGAGGAGCAGTACTTC	CASSPRLAGGEEQYF
.	TRBJ2-7	TRBV29-1	TRBD1	TGCAGCGTTGCCCCGGGACAGGGTTTCGGGCAGTACTTC	CSVAPGQGFGQYF
.	TRBJ1-1	TRBV5-1	.	TGCGCCAGCAGCTCAACAGAGGCGGTGGCTGAAGCTTTCTTT	CASSSTEAVAEAFF
.	TRBJ1-5	TRBV4-1	TRBD1	TGCGCCAGCAGCCAAGATCTCAGGACAGGGGGGGATCAGCCCCAGCATTTT	CASSQDLRTGGDQPQHF
.	TRBJ1-5	TRBV2	.	TGTGCCAGCAGGAGTCTGTCGAACAATCAGCCCCAGCATTTT	CASRSLSNNQPQHF
.	TRBJ1-1	TRBV9	TRBD1	TGTGCCAGCAGCCCTCGACAGGGGATGGCTGAAGCTTTCTTT	CASSPRQGMAEAFF
.	TRBJ1-1	TRBV7-6	.	TGTGCCAGCAGCCCAGCTACAGGGATGAACACTGAAGCTTTCTTT	CASSPATGMNTEAFF
.	TRBJ2-3	TRBV3-1/TRBV3-2	.	TGTGCCAGCAGCCGGGTCCACACAGATACGCAGTATTTT	CASSRVHTDTQYF
.	TRBJ2-1	TRBV14	TRBD2	TGTGCCAGCAGCCAAGATGATCCGGGACTAGCGGGATACAATGAGCAGTTCTTC	CASSQDDPGLAGYNEQFF
.	TRBJ2-3	TRBV21-1	.	TGTGCCAGCAGCACGGTAGCTAGCACAGATACGCAGTATTTT	CASSTVASTDTQYF
few	TRBJ1-5	TRBV27	.	TGTGCCAGCGGGCGACAAGGGTATCAGCCCCAGCATTTT	CASGRQGYQPQHF
.	TRBJ1-1	TRBV7-9	.	TGTGCCAGCAGCGAATCCCTCCAGGCGATGAACACTGAAGCTTTCTTT	CASSESLQAMNTEAFF
once	TRBJ2-7	TRBV13	TRBD2	TGTGCCAGCAGCTCGAACGGGGCTAGCGGAGGTTACGAGCAGTACTTC	CASSSNGASGGYEQYF
.	TRBJ2-2	TRBV29-1	TRBD2	TGCAGCGTTGCGTGGCAGCGGGATTCCGGGGAGCTGTTTTTT	CSVAWQRDSGELFF
.	TRBJ1-6	TRBV18	TRBD1	TGTGCCAGCTCACCAGGTCTGACAGGGACTTATAATTCACCCCTCCACTTT	CASSPGLTGTYNSPLHF
.	TRBJ1-5	TRBV6-5	TRBD1	TGTGCCAGCAGCCCGACAGGGGGCCGTCAGCCCCAGCATTTT	CASSPTGGRQPQHF
.	TRBJ2-4	TRBV5-1	.	TGCGCCAGCAGCTTGTACGGCGGGACTCTAGCCAAAAACATTCAGTACTTC	CASSLYGGTLAKNIQYF
.	TRBJ2-5	TRBV5-4	.	TGTGCCAGCAGCCTGGACGGGGGAGGTGTAAAGACCCAGTACTTC	CASSLDGGGVKTQYF
once	TRBJ1-6	TRBV4-1	TRBD1	TGCGCCAGCAGCCAGGGACAGCTGGAGTCACCCCTCCACTTT	CASSQGQLESPLHF
.	TRBJ2-1	TRBV30	.	TGTGCCTGGAGGGCCTCCTCCTACAATGAGCAGTTCTTC	CAWRASSYNEQFF
once	TRBJ1-2	TRBV5-1	TRBD1	TGCGCCAGCAGTTCCGACAGGGGAGGAAATGGCTACACCTTC	CASSSDRGGNGYTF
.	TRBJ1-6	TRBV19	TRBD1	TGTGCCAGTACGGACAGGGGTCCCTCCGAGAATTCACCCCTCCACTTT	CASTDRGPSENSPLHF
.	TRBJ2-7	TRBV28	.	TGTGCCAGCAGTAATTCACTGGAGGCCTACGAGCAGTACTTC	CASSNSLEAYEQYF
.	TRBJ1-2	TRBV28	.	TGTGCCAGCAGAATAAATAGGAGCTATGGCTACACCTTC	CASRINRSYGYTF
.	TRBJ1-2	TRBV4-1	.	TGCGCCAGCAGCCAAATTGGGGGCGCAGACTATGGCTACACCTTC	CASSQIGGADYGYTF
.	TRBJ2-7	TRBV7-9	TRBD2	TGTGCCAGCAGCTTAGTCCCCAGCGGGGGCTACGAGCAGTACTTC	CASSLVPSGGYEQYF
.	TRBJ2-3	TRBV3-1/TRBV3-2	TRBD2	TGTGCCAGCAGCCCCTCCTGGAGTAGCGGGACCCCGTGGACGCAGTATTTT	CASSPSWSSGTPWTQYF